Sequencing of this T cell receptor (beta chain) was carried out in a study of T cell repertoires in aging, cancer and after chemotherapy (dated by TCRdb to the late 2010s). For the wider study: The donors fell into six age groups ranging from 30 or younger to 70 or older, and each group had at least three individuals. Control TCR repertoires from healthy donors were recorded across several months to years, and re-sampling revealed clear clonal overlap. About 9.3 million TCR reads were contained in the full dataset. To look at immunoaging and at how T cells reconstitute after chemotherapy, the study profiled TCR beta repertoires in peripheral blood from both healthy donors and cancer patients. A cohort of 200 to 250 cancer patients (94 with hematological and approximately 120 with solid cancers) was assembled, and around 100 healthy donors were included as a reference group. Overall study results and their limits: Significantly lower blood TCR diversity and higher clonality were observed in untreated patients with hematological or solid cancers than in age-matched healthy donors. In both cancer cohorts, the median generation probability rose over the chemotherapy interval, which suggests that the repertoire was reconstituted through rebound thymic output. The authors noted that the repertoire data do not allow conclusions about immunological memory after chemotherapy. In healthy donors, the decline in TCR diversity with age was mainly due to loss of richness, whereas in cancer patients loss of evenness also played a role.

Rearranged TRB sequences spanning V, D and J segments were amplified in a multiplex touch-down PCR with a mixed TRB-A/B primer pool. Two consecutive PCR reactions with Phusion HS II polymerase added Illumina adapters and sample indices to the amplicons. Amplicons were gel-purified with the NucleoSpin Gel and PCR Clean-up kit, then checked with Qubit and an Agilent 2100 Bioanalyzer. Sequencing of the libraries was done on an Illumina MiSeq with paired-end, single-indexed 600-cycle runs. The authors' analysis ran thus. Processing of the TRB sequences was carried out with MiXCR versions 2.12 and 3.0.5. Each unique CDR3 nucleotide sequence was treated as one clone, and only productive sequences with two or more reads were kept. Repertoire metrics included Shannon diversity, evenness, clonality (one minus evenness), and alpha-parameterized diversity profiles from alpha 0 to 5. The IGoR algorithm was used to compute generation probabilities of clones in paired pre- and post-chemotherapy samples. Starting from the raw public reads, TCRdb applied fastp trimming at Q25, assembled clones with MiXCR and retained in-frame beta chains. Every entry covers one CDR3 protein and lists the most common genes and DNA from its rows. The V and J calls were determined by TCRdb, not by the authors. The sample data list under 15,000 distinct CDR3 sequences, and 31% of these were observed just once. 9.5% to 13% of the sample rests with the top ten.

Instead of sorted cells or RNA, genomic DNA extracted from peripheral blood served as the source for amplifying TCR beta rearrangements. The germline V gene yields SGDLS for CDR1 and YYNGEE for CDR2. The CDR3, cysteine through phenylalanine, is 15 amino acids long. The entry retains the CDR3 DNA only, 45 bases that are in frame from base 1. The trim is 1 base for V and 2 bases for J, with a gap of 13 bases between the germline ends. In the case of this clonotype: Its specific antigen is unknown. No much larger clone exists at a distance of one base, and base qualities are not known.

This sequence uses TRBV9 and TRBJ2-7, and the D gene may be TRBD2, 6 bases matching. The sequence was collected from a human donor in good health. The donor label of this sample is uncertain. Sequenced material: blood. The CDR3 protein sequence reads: CASSVTWAGPYEQYF. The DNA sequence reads TGTGCCAGCAGCGTAACTTGGGCGGGGCCCTACGAGCAGTACTTC.